This T cell receptor (beta chain) was documented in a study of CD8 T cells in ankylosing spondylitis. Study observations and caveats: The clones that were linked to disease were reported to be significantly enriched in matched synovial fluid samples from ankylosing spondylitis patients.

MiXCR, applied by TCRdb to the 5' RACE reads, yields one record per CDR3 protein. The sample lists 150,000 to 200,000 distinct CDR3 sequences; approximately 20% were seen once. Germline values: CDR1 MNHEY, CDR2 SMNVEV (reference sequence). The length of the CDR3 is 16 residues. Trimming cost V 4 bases and J 6 bases; bases outside gene matches: 10. A remark on this clonotype: Antigen: not known.

The genes are TRBV27 and TRBJ2-3; 10 positions agree with TRBD2. The sequence was collected from a male donor with ankylosing spondylitis or in good health (not recorded which). The specimen was blood, either unsorted or a sorted T cell fraction (not recorded which). The CDR3 spells CASSSASGRGLDTQYF. The DNA for the CDR3 is TGTGCCAGCAGTTCGGCTAGCGGGAGAGGATTGGATACGCAGTATTTT.